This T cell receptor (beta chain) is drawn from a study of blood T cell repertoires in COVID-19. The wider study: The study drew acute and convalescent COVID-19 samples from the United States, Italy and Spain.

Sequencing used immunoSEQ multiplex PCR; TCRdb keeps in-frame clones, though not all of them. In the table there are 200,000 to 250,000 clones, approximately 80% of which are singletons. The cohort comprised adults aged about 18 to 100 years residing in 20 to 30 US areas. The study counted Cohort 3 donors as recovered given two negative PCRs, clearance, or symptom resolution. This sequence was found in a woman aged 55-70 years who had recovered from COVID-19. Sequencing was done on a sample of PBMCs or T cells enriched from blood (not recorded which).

The chain's CDR3 is CASSPNRVEAFF. CDR3 in DNA: TGTGCCAGCAGCCCCAACAGGGTTGAAGCTTTCTTT. The chain has TRBV6-5 and TRBJ1-1, with D tentatively TRBD1 (6 bases). Between the trimmed V and J ends, which lost 6 bases and 7 bases, there was a span of 12 bases. CDR1 and CDR2 from the germline V gene are MNHEY and SVGAGI. The CDR3 runs to 12 residues.